These 20 T cell receptor beta chains share one sample of origin, sequenced in a study of radiation and T cells in renal cell carcinoma. Some clones are missing from TCRdb's copy, which holds only in-frame ones; the method was immunoSEQ multiplex PCR. The sample gives approximately 150,000 clones, roughly nine tenths of which show up once; 3.5% to 5% is in the top ten. Time point given: baseline pretreatment blood. Treatment defined: 15 Gy SBRT to primary tumor, nephrectomy 4 weeks later. The sequenced sample was blood, obtained from a patient whose treatment included radiotherapy and nephrectomy. These receptor sequences come from a woman in her 70s with renal cell carcinoma.

V and J are TRBV7-2 and TRBJ2-7; D possibly corresponds to TRBD2 (5 bases). Deletions cut 2 bases from V and 2 bases from J, with 10 bases between. The CDR3 length is 14 residues. The V gene's germline CDR1 is SGHTA and CDR2 FQGNSA. The CDR3 region is CASSLQFGTYEQYF. In nucleotides, the CDR3 is TGTGCCAGCAGCTTACAGTTCGGGACCTACGAGCAGTACTTC.

The V and J genes are TRBV6-6 and TRBJ2-5; TRBD2 aligns across 11 bases. Trimming cost V 6 bases and J 5 bases; bases outside gene matches: 8. Germline V gene sequence: CDR1 MNHNY, CDR2 SVGAGI (reference sequence). CDR3 length: 15 amino acids. CDR3 bases: TGTGCCAGCAGGAATAGCGGGGGGGCAGGGGAGACCCAGTACTTC. It codes for CASRNSGGAGETQYF.

V is TRBV11-2 and J is TRBJ2-7; D may be TRBD2 (5 bases). Between the trimmed V and J ends, which lost 5 bases and 3 bases, there was a span of 8 bases. The CDR3 has 12 residues. The germline V gene encodes CDR1 SGHAT and CDR2 FQNNGV. In DNA, the CDR3 is TGTGCCAGCAGCCCCGGGGTCTACGAGCAGTACTTC. Translation gives CASSPGVYEQYF.

This chain links TRBV4-3 with TRBJ2-6; D gene ambiguous. Germline V gene lookup returns CDR1 LGHNA and CDR2 YSLEER. The CDR3 runs 15 residues. The ends were cut back, 2 bases at V and 4 bases at J, with 9 bases in the middle. The CDR3 is CASSQSATGANVLTF. DNA of the CDR3: TGCGCCAGCAGCCAATCAGCGACGGGGGCCAACGTCCTGACTTTC.

V usage is TRBV9 and J usage is TRBJ2-1, with D tentatively TRBD1 (6 bases). CDR3 length equals 14 residues. Germline lookup yields CDR1 SGDLS and CDR2 YYNGEE. V lost 4 bases to trimming and J lost 5 bases, with 13 bases between them. CDR3 sequence: CASSPGHVDNEQFF. CDR3 nucleotide sequence: TGTGCCAGCAGCCCGGGACACGTAGACAATGAGCAGTTCTTC.

The chain is built from TRBV30 and TRBJ2-7; a possible D gene is TRBD1 (5 bases). V lost 0 bases, J lost 3 bases, and 18 bases lay in between. This CDR3 is built from 16 residues. The germline CDR1 and CDR2 sequences are GTSNPN and SVGIG (reference sequence). The CDR3 DNA reads TGTGCCTGGAGTGTACCCTCAGGGCTACTCGTCTACGAGCAGTACTTC. Its translation is CAWSVPSGLLVYEQYF.

The J gene is TRBJ2-7, the V gene TRBV5-1; 9 bases are shared with TRBD1. Germline V CDR1 and CDR2: SGHRS, YFSETQ. J gave up 2 bases and V 7 bases, and 7 bases lay outside the gene matches. This CDR3 has 14 residues. The CDR3 loop is CASGWTGAAYEQYF. The CDR3 DNA reads as TGCGCCAGCGGTTGGACAGGGGCTGCCTACGAGCAGTACTTC.

The rearrangement uses TRBV6-6 and TRBJ2-2; 9 bases map to TRBD1. This CDR3 comprises 16 residues. The V gene end was trimmed by 5 bases and the J gene end by 5 bases; junction bases not matched to a gene: 9. Germline assignment: CDR1 MNHNY and CDR2 SVGAGI (reference sequence). CDR3 in amino acids: CASSGMGQGSTGELFF. CDR3 DNA sequence: TGTGCCAGCAGTGGGATGGGACAGGGATCGACCGGGGAGCTGTTTTTT.

V is TRBV5-1 and J is TRBJ1-1; D uncertain. With 4 bases removed from V and 0 bases from J, the gap between germline ends came to 7 bases. Germline V gene lookup returns CDR1 SGHRS and CDR2 YFSETQ. This CDR3 has 13 residues. The CDR3 reads CASSPTLNTEAFF. CDR3 in DNA: TGCGCCAGCAGCCCTACCCTGAACACTGAAGCTTTCTTT.

This sequence joins TRBV29-1 and TRBJ2-7, with 13 bases fitting TRBD2. After removal of 6 bases from V and 3 bases from J, the junction contained 11 bases not matched to a gene. Germline CDR1 SQVTM, CDR2 ANQGSEA. The CDR3 is made up of 16 amino acids. CDR3 DNA sequence: TGCAGCGTACGACCGGGACTAGCGGGGACCCACTACGAGCAGTACTTC. This gives the protein CSVRPGLAGTHYEQYF.

CDR3: CATSSPTSGGRWANVLTF. Here the CDR3 DNA reads TGTGCCACCAGCAGTCCTACTAGCGGGGGTCGGTGGGCCAACGTCCTGACTTTC. The chain employs TRBV15 and TRBJ2-6; 11 bases fit TRBD2. V trimming: 3 bases; J trimming: 5 bases; junction bases outside the gene matches: 9. In germline, CDR1 is LNHNV, CDR2 YYDKDF (reference sequence). The CDR3 runs to 18 residues.

The genes are TRBV6-9 and TRBJ2-5; TRBD1 is a possible D gene (6 bases). The germline CDR1 and CDR2 sequences are MNHGY and SVAAGI. The CDR3 sequence is 13 residues long. V dropped 9 bases and J dropped 6 bases, with 17 bases sitting between them. The chain's CDR3 is CARPIQGRQTQYF. The CDR3, as DNA: TGTGCCAGACCCATACAGGGTCGACAGACCCAGTACTTC.

This clone was picked up one time. The chain joins TRBV4-2 to TRBJ2-4, with 7 bases lining up with TRBD2. The V and J ends lost 0 bases and 8 bases, in that order; junction bases with no gene match: 7. The V gene's germline CDR1 is LGHNA and CDR2 YNFKEQ. The CDR3 covers 15 residues. DNA for the CDR3: TGTGCCAGCAGCCAAGATGCGGGGGAGTGGGACATTCAGTACTTC. This codes for CASSQDAGEWDIQYF.

V gene TRBV30 combines with J gene TRBJ2-3; D gene ambiguous. Germline V CDR1 and CDR2: GTSNPN, SVGIG (reference sequence). The V and J ends lost 3 bases and 0 bases respectively, with 16 bases between them. This CDR3 comprises 16 residues. CDR3: CAWRGQAPGSTDTQYF. In nucleotides, the CDR3 is TGTGCCTGGAGAGGGCAGGCCCCTGGGAGCACAGATACGCAGTATTTT.

The genes are TRBV9 and TRBJ1-4; D remains unclear. V was cut by 0 bases and J by 8 bases, with 14 bases left in between. The CDR3 extends over 15 amino acids. The germline CDR1 and CDR2 sequences are SGDLS and YYNGEE. In nucleotides, the CDR3 is TGTGCCAGCAGCGTAGTAGGGAGGGTCGACGAAAAACTGTTTTTT. Translation: CASSVVGRVDEKLFF.

J is TRBJ2-7 and V is TRBV19; D is undetermined. Germline V lookup: CDR1 LNHDA, CDR2 SQIVND (reference sequence). V lost 1 base and J lost 0, with 10 bases in between. The CDR3 covers 15 residues. CDR3 in DNA: TGTGCCAGTAGTATAGGGGTCGGCTTCTCCTACGAGCAGTACTTC. Its protein product is CASSIGVGFSYEQYF.

This chain links TRBV4-3 with TRBJ1-2; D call uncertain. The V end lost 0 bases, the J end lost 11 bases, and 10 bases lay between the germline ends. This CDR3 has 12 amino acids. Germline V gene sequence: CDR1 LGHNA, CDR2 YSLEER. The CDR3 protein is CASSQDRRVYTF. CDR3 sequence (DNA): TGCGCCAGCAGCCAAGATCGGAGGGTGTACACCTTC.

Only a few counts were recorded for this clone. The rearrangement joins TRBV9 to TRBJ1-1; 10 bases are shared with TRBD1. With V trimmed by 4 bases and J by 6 bases, 6 bases remained unmatched. Germline V gene sequence: CDR1 SGDLS, CDR2 YYNGEE. The CDR3 is 14 residues long. The CDR3 spells CASSPRGQGAEAFF. The CDR3 bases are TGTGCCAGCAGCCCGAGAGGACAGGGGGCTGAAGCTTTCTTT.

V and J are TRBV13 and TRBJ2-7; TRBD1 matches at 7 bases. The CDR3 runs to 13 residues. V dropped 3 bases and J dropped 5; count of bases not matched to a gene: 4. CDR1 and CDR2 (germline): PRHDT, FYEKMQ (reference sequence). CDR3: CASSFRTGDEQYF. CDR3 in DNA: TGTGCCAGCAGCTTCCGAACAGGGGACGAGCAGTACTTC.

The V and J genes are TRBV6-6 and TRBJ1-5, with D perhaps TRBD1 (6 bases). V lost 2 bases to trimming and J lost 2 bases, with 10 bases between them. This CDR3 comprises 15 residues. The germline V gene has CDR1 MNHNY and CDR2 SVGAGI (reference sequence). The CDR3 DNA follows: TGTGCCAGCAGTTACAGACCAGGGGGCAATCAGCCCCAGCATTTT. It specifies CASSYRPGGNQPQHF.